The 29 T cell receptor beta chains below all came from one sample that was sequenced in a study of cytomegalovirus exposure and HLA in healthy donors. Both 60 Vbeta primers and 13 Jbeta primers went into the PCR. Sequenced by immunoSEQ multiplex PCR; TCRdb stores in-frame clones only, minus some. This table holds 150,000 or so clones, roughly 80% found once. Sequenced input: PBMCs. The receptors were sampled from a man in his forties or fifties in good health and CMV-seropositive.

The chain employs TRBV19 and TRBJ2-2; 9 bases line up with TRBD1. V lost 3 bases, J lost 4 bases, and 6 bases stayed unmatched. CDR3 size: 16 residues. The germline gives CDR1 LNHDA, CDR2 SQIVND (reference sequence). CDR3 protein: CASSIGDRVGTGELFF. The CDR3 DNA reads as TGTGCCAGTAGTATTGGGGACAGGGTCGGCACCGGGGAGCTGTTTTTT.

This rearrangement joins TRBV5-6 to TRBJ1-1; 7 bases match TRBD1. Germline V gene sequence: CDR1 SGHDT, CDR2 YYEEEE. With V trimmed by 1 base and J by 4 bases, 4 bases remained unmatched. CDR3 size: 14 residues. CDR3 amino acids: CASSLLHRGTEAFF. CDR3 sequence (DNA): TGTGCCAGCAGCTTGTTACACAGGGGCACTGAAGCTTTCTTT.

The chain recombines TRBV2 with TRBJ2-1, with 12 bases fitting TRBD2. J lost 7 bases, V lost 1 base, and 8 bases had no gene match. The germline CDR1 and CDR2 sequences are SNHLY and FYNNEI. CDR3 length equals 17 residues. The CDR3 loop is CASSEERILAGGNEQFF. CDR3 nucleotides: TGTGCCAGCAGTGAAGAGAGAATACTAGCGGGGGGTAATGAGCAGTTCTTC. The full variable domain, its missing parts supplied by reference TRBV2 and TRBJ2-1, is EPEVTQTPSHQVTQMGQEVILRCVPISNHLYFYWYRQILGQKVEFLVSFYNNEISEKSEIFDDQFSVERPDGSNFTLKIRSTKLEDSAMYFCASSEERILAGGNEQFFGPGTRLTVL.

The CDR3 region is CASSLAAFRETQYF. In nucleotides, the CDR3 is TGCGCCAGCAGCTTGGCCGCGTTTCGGGAGACCCAGTACTTC. The rearrangement uses TRBV5-1 and TRBJ2-5; D uncertain. Germline V lookup: CDR1 SGHRS, CDR2 YFSETQ. V lost 0 bases and J 5 bases, leaving 11 bases between the germline ends. This CDR3 region has 14 residues.

This CDR3 is CASSYAGTGRETQYF. In DNA, the CDR3 is TGTGCCAGCAGTTACGCCGGGACTGGGAGAGAGACCCAGTACTTC. The chain links TRBV6-5 to TRBJ2-5; tentative D call: TRBD2 (6 bases). The CDR3 loop spans 15 amino acids. Trimming took off 2 bases at V and 4 bases at J, with 14 bases between the two ends. From germline, CDR1 is MNHEY and CDR2 SVGAGI.

The chain uses TRBV4-1 and TRBJ2-1; TRBD2 agrees at 8 bases. This CDR3 comprises 20 residues. Trimming at V came to 0 bases and at J to 4 bases, leaving 17 bases not matched to a gene. Germline lookup yields CDR1 MGHRA and CDR2 YSYEKL. In DNA form, the CDR3 reads TGCGCCAGCAGCCAAGAAGGAAAGACCGTCCGCGGGGGGAAATACAATGAGCAGTTCTTC. Encoded protein: CASSQEGKTVRGGKYNEQFF.

The chain couples TRBV10-2 to TRBJ2-7; 9 bases line up with TRBD1. V shed 6 bases and J 0 bases; nucleotides not matched to a gene: 6. CDR1 WSHSY and CDR2 SAAADI come from the germline V gene. The CDR3 totals 15 residues. This CDR3 reads CASRRDRGISYEQYF. As DNA, the CDR3 is TGCGCCAGCAGACGCGACAGGGGGATCTCCTACGAGCAGTACTTC.

The V call is TRBV27, the J call TRBJ2-7, with 7 bases that match TRBD2. There are 14 residues in the CDR3. V lost 6 bases and J lost 0; bases outside the gene matches: 5. The germline V gene encodes CDR1 MNHEY and CDR2 SMNVEV (reference sequence). CDR3 residues: CASSPREHSYEQYF. CDR3 bases: TGTGCCAGCAGCCCGCGGGAGCACTCCTACGAGCAGTACTTC.

The chain couples TRBV18 to TRBJ2-7; TRBD2 might be the D (6 bases). Per germline, CDR1 KGHSH and CDR2 LQKENI. This CDR3 comprises 17 residues. V lost 3 bases to trimming and J lost 0 bases, with 18 bases between them. The CDR3 DNA reads TGTGCCAGCTCACCCCGCGAGTCGGGACTGACCTCCTACGAGCAGTACTTC. Protein sequence: CASSPRESGLTSYEQYF.

This clone was counted only a few times. The genes are TRBV11-2 and TRBJ1-6; weak D call: TRBD1 (5 bases). The CDR3 covers 17 residues. V lost 0 bases and J 6 bases, leaving 15 bases between the germline ends. CDR1 and CDR2 from the germline V gene are SGHAT and FQNNGV. The CDR3 here is CASSLDGWGDLNSPLHF. The CDR3 DNA is TGTGCCAGCAGCTTAGACGGGTGGGGGGATCTTAATTCACCCCTCCACTTT.

This sequence joins TRBV1 and TRBJ1-1; the table's TRBD1 call for D was not verified on the DNA. TRBV1 is given as a pseudogene. CDR3 length equals 19 residues. The DNA of the CDR3 is TGCACCAGCAGCCAAGCCGGAGAAGGACAGGGAAGATCGGGCACTGAAGCTTTCTTT. Translating gives CTSSQAGEGQGRSGTEAFF.

The rearrangement uses TRBV4-3 and TRBJ1-5; perhaps TRBD1 as D (6 bases). The length of the CDR3 is 13 residues. Germline-derived CDR1 and CDR2 are LGHNA and YSLEER. Trimming cost V 3 bases and J 6 bases, with 9 bases left between them. The CDR3 region is CASSQDSFQPQHF. In DNA, the CDR3 is TGCGCCAGCAGCCAGGACAGCTTTCAGCCCCAGCATTTT.

The chain joins TRBV27 to TRBJ2-1; TRBD2 matches 10 bases. The V segment lost 1 base and the J segment 9 bases; nucleotides outside the gene matches: 6. This CDR3 region has 15 residues. Germline lookup yields CDR1 MNHEY and CDR2 SMNVEV (reference sequence). CDR3 nucleotide sequence: TGTGCCAGCAGTTTATATCTAGCGGGGGTGGGTGAGCAGTTCTTC. Translating gives CASSLYLAGVGEQFF.

The chain carries TRBV7-9 and TRBJ2-7, with a weak D call TRBD2 (5 bases). Trimming removed 2 bases at V and 5 bases at J, with 10 bases between. Per the germline V gene, CDR1 is SEHNR and CDR2 is FQNEAQ (reference sequence). The CDR3 is made up of 13 amino acids. Here the CDR3 reads CASSLLSGNEQYF. DNA for the CDR3: TGTGCCAGCAGCTTACTTTCGGGGAACGAGCAGTACTTC.

The CDR3 loop reads CASSPSAGRGYGYTF. The CDR3 DNA follows: TGTGCCAGCTCGCCCTCGGCGGGTAGGGGGTATGGCTACACCTTC. V and J are TRBV18 and TRBJ1-2; TRBD1 might be the D (6 bases). Germline V gives CDR1 KGHSH, CDR2 LQKENI. There are 15 residues in the CDR3. Trimming stripped 6 bases from V and 5 bases from J, with 19 bases between.

The sample holds one count of this clone. The chain carries TRBV15 and TRBJ2-2, with 7 bases identical to TRBD1. In germline, CDR1 is LNHNV, CDR2 YYDKDF (reference sequence). The junction had 5 bases not matched to a gene; V was cut back by 1 base and J by 0 bases. The CDR3 contains 17 residues. The CDR3 here is CATSRARQGTNTGELFF. The CDR3 DNA follows: TGTGCCACCAGCAGAGCAAGACAGGGAACGAACACCGGGGAGCTGTTTTTT. Full variable domain (outside the CDR3, taken from reference TRBV15 and TRBJ2-2): DAMVIQNPRYQVTQFGKPVTLSCSQTLNHNVMYWYQQKSSQAPKLLFHYYDKDFNNEADTPDNFQSRRPNTSFCFLDIRSPGLGDTAMYLCATSRARQGTNTGELFFGEGSRLTVL.

The gene calls are TRBV2 and TRBJ2-1; 10 bases map to TRBD1. The germline V gene has CDR1 SNHLY and CDR2 FYNNEI. V lost 4 bases, J lost 5 bases, and 8 bases stayed unmatched. This CDR3 contains 16 residues. CDR3 region: CASSGWGQGTHNEQFF. CDR3 nucleotides: TGTGCCAGCAGTGGCTGGGGACAGGGGACCCACAATGAGCAGTTCTTC.

The chain combines TRBV11-3 with TRBJ2-7; 9 positions agree with TRBD1. Germline V gene lookup returns CDR1 SGHNT and CDR2 YENEEA. The CDR3 totals 17 residues. Trimming took 3 bases from V and 1 from J; bases not matched to a gene: 10. DNA of the CDR3: TGTGCCAGCAGCTTCCGGGGACAGGGCTCCCTTTCCTACGAGCAGTACTTC. This codes for CASSFRGQGSLSYEQYF.

The genes are TRBV18 and TRBJ2-3; maybe TRBD1 (6 bases). Germline-derived CDR1 and CDR2 are KGHSH and LQKENI. The CDR3 is 14 amino acids. The V and J ends lost 3 bases and 4 bases respectively, with 11 bases between them. CDR3 in DNA: TGTGCCAGCTCACCGATGGGGGCGCCAGATACGCAGTATTTT. This codes for CASSPMGAPDTQYF.

The chain employs TRBV19 and TRBJ1-5, with no clear D. V lost 1 base and J 0 bases, leaving 13 bases between the germline ends. Germline V gene data show CDR1 as LNHDA and CDR2 as SQIVND (reference sequence). This CDR3 comprises 17 residues. CDR3 amino acids: CASSIGAPWNSNQPQHF. The CDR3 DNA reads as TGTGCCAGTAGTATAGGGGCCCCGTGGAATAGCAATCAGCCCCAGCATTTT. Complete variable domain (other parts from reference TRBV19 and TRBJ1-5): DGGITQSPKYLFRKEGQNVTLSCEQNLNHDAMYWYRQDPGQGLRLIYYSQIVNDFQKGDIAEGYSVSREKKESFPLTVTSAQKNPTAFYLCASSIGAPWNSNQPQHFGDGTRLSIL.

The gene calls are TRBV7-3 and TRBJ2-3; TRBD2 agrees at 9 bases. The length of the CDR3 is 16 residues. CDR1 is SGHTA and CDR2 is FQGTGA in the germline V gene. V shed 2 bases and J 2 bases; nucleotides not matched to a gene: 5. The CDR3 bases are TGTGCCAGCAGCTTAGGAGCGGGGGGCACCACAGATACGCAGTATTTT. It yields the protein CASSLGAGGTTDTQYF.

This clone showed up just once. The gene calls are TRBV5-6 and TRBJ1-5; 10 positions match TRBD1. V dropped 4 bases and J dropped 0; count of bases not matched to a gene: 4. CDR3 length: 16 amino acids. Germline V gene data show CDR1 as SGHDT and CDR2 as YYEEEE. CDR3 protein: CASSADRGYSNQPQHF. The CDR3 bases are TGTGCCAGCAGCGCGGACAGGGGGTATAGCAATCAGCCCCAGCATTTT.

The chain couples TRBV18 to TRBJ2-7; no reliable D call. Germline CDR1 KGHSH, CDR2 LQKENI. V was trimmed by 3 bases and J by 0 bases, leaving 9 bases between them. The CDR3 runs to 14 residues. As DNA, the CDR3 is TGTGCCAGCTCACCGGTAACGAGCTCCTACGAGCAGTACTTC. This sequence encodes CASSPVTSSYEQYF.

To note about this clone: Other DNA sequences in this specimen translate into the identical CDR3. CDR3 DNA sequence: TGCGCCAGCAGCCCCCGGACAGGGGGCTACGAGCAGTACTTC. This sequence encodes CASSPRTGGYEQYF. The V gene is TRBV4-3, the J gene TRBJ2-7, with 10 bases lining up with TRBD1. Germline CDR1 reads LGHNA; CDR2 reads YSLEER. CDR3 length: 14 amino acids. Germline trimming cut 4 bases from V and 3 bases from J; bases unmatched to any gene: 3.

The chain has TRBV30 and TRBJ2-2, with 7 bases that match TRBD1. The CDR3 sequence is 13 residues long. CDR1 is GTSNPN, CDR2 SVGIG, per germline (reference sequence). The trim removed 2 bases at V and 6 bases at J, leaving 3 bases unmatched. CDR3: CAWSRQGAGELFF. The CDR3 nucleotides read TGTGCCTGGAGTAGGCAGGGGGCCGGGGAGCTGTTTTTT.

This rearrangement joins TRBV15 to TRBJ1-1, with D tentatively TRBD1 (5 bases). Germline V gene lookup returns CDR1 LNHNV and CDR2 YYDKDF (reference sequence). The CDR3 runs 16 residues. With 5 bases removed from V and 1 base from J, the gap between germline ends came to 17 bases. The CDR3 here is CATSPRRGRTNTEAFF. The CDR3 DNA is TGTGCCACCAGCCCACGGCGGGGACGGACGAACACTGAAGCTTTCTTT.

CDR3 residues: CASSSPRRGRSTDTQYF. In DNA, the CDR3 is TGTGCCAGTAGTAGTCCCAGGAGGGGGCGCAGCACAGATACGCAGTATTTT. The rearrangement links TRBV19 to TRBJ2-3, with D possibly TRBD1 on 7 matching bases. The CDR3 extends over 17 amino acids. V was trimmed by 4 bases and J by 0 bases, leaving 17 bases between them. Germline CDR1 is LNHDA and CDR2 is SQIVND (reference sequence).

J is TRBJ2-4 and V is TRBV4-1; 10 nucleotides match TRBD1. The CDR3 has 17 amino acids. Trimming cost V 2 bases and J 1 base; bases outside gene matches: 5. The germline CDR1 and CDR2 sequences are MGHRA and YSYEKL. The CDR3 loop is CASSQSRDRGAKNIQYF. In DNA, the CDR3 is TGCGCCAGCAGCCAATCCCGGGACAGGGGCGCCAAAAACATTCAGTACTTC.

The J gene is TRBJ1-5, the V gene TRBV10-2, with D uncertain. CDR1 WSHSY and CDR2 SAAADI come from the germline V gene. V was shortened by 0 bases and J by 5 bases, with 17 bases between the two germline ends. The CDR3 is 17 amino acids. CDR3 bases: TGCGCCAGCAGTGAGTCGAGCCGGGTCGACGGGTATCAGCCCCAGCATTTT. It codes for CASSESSRVDGYQPQHF.